This passage covers 11 T cell receptor beta chains from one sample sequenced in a study of control samples from healthy donors and cancer patients. Sequenced by immunoSEQ multiplex PCR; TCRdb stores in-frame clones only, minus some. The repertoire has approximately 58,000 clones, around 87% of them found once; the top ten carry approximately 11%. Sequenced input: PBMCs. Receptors originate from a woman between 55 and 75 years old with lung cancer.

This clone was counted a single time. The V gene is TRBV4-1, the J gene TRBJ2-3; possibly TRBD1 or TRBD2 for D (6 bases each). The CDR3 has 15 residues. V was shortened by 1 base and J by 6 bases, with 14 bases between the two germline ends. Per germline, CDR1 MGHRA and CDR2 YSYEKL. The CDR3 DNA sequence: TGCGCCAGCAGCCAAGCATCCGGGGGCGGGGATACGCAGTATTTT. It is translated as CASSQASGGGDTQYF.

The chain has TRBV7-9 and TRBJ1-6; 9 bases are shared with TRBD1. Looked up from germline, CDR1 is SEHNR and CDR2 is FQNEAQ (reference sequence). The junction had 1 base not matched to a gene; V was cut back by 1 base and J by 6 bases. This CDR3 has 15 residues. In DNA form, the CDR3 reads TGTGCCAGCAGCTTAGAGGGACAGGGTAATTCACCCCTCCACTTT. Translation: CASSLEGQGNSPLHF.

The rearrangement uses TRBV6-6 and TRBJ2-3, with TRBD2 identical over 7 bases. From germline, CDR1 is MNHNY and CDR2 SVGAGI (reference sequence). Trimming cost V 2 bases and J 2 bases; bases outside gene matches: 7. The CDR3 contains 16 residues. CDR3 sequence: CASSYPTREITDTQYF. As DNA, the CDR3 is TGTGCCAGCAGTTACCCGACGCGGGAGATCACAGATACGCAGTATTTT.

J is TRBJ2-1 and V is TRBV5-1; perhaps TRBD2 as D (6 bases). Deletions cut 4 bases from V and 3 bases from J, with 11 bases between. The length of the CDR3 is 14 residues. Germline V gene lookup returns CDR1 SGHRS and CDR2 YFSETQ. The CDR3 DNA reads as TGCGCCAGCAGCGGGGGGACGGACTACAATGAGCAGTTCTTC. Protein product: CASSGGTDYNEQFF.

A single count supports this clone. The chain uses TRBV6-5 and TRBJ2-5; D tentatively fits TRBD1 or TRBD2 (6 bases each). V lost 6 bases and J 5 bases, leaving 16 bases between the germline ends. Germline V gene data show CDR1 as MNHEY and CDR2 as SVGAGI. The CDR3 contains 14 residues. CDR3 bases: TGTGCCAGCAGAACGACGAGGGGGGTGGAGACCCAGTACTTC. Its translation: CASRTTRGVETQYF.

The V gene is TRBV6-1, the J gene TRBJ2-7; D call uncertain. The CDR3 length is 12 residues. The germline gives CDR1 MNHNS, CDR2 SASEGT. V lost 0 bases, J lost 4 bases, and 4 bases lay in between. The CDR3 DNA reads TGTGCCAGCAGTGAAGCGAGGTACGAGCAGTACTTC. This codes for CASSEARYEQYF.

V gene TRBV9 combines with J gene TRBJ1-2, with D maybe TRBD1 (6 bases). The CDR3 consists of 15 residues. Germline CDR1 reads SGDLS; CDR2 reads YYNGEE. The V end was cut by 1 base, the J end by 3 bases, with 13 bases between. The CDR3 loop reads CASSVNPGADYGYTF. CDR3 sequence (DNA): TGTGCCAGCAGCGTAAATCCGGGGGCGGACTATGGCTACACCTTC.

This chain connects TRBV28 to TRBJ2-7; D gene unclear. The CDR3 runs 12 residues. The germline V and J ends were trimmed by 8 bases and 7 bases, with 15 bases remaining between them. Germline V CDR1 and CDR2: MDHEN, SYDVKM. The CDR3 loop reads CASRVGLWEQYF. DNA for the CDR3: TGTGCCAGCCGTGTAGGCCTTTGGGAGCAGTACTTC. The whole variable domain, filled in from reference TRBV28 and TRBJ2-7, reads DVKVTQSSRYLVKRTGEKVFLECVQDMDHENMFWYRQDPGLGLRLIYFSYDVKMKEKGDIPEGYSVSREKKERFSLILESASTNQTSMYLCASRVGLWEQYFGPGTRLTVT.

The rearrangement links TRBV6-1 to TRBJ2-5; D remains unclear. Trimming took off 0 bases at V and 7 bases at J, with 6 bases between the two ends. The CDR3 has 12 residues. Germline V CDR1 and CDR2: MNHNS, SASEGT. The CDR3 region has the DNA TGTGCCAGCAGTGAAGCGCCCCCGACCCAGTACTTC. It codes for CASSEAPPTQYF.

As concerns this clone: At one end, the junction sequence differs from germline, possibly due to a read error. The chain uses TRBV7-9 and TRBJ2-5; D may be TRBD1 or TRBD2 (6 bases each). Germline values: CDR1 SEHNR, CDR2 FQNEAQ (reference sequence). CDR3 length equals 15 residues. Here the CDR3 DNA reads TGTGCCACCAGCTCGGGGGCGGCTAGGAGAGAGACCCAGTACTTC. This sequence encodes CATSSGAARRETQYF.

The rearrangement links TRBV6-1 to TRBJ1-1; D is ambiguous. This CDR3 comprises 13 residues. Germline V lookup: CDR1 MNHNS, CDR2 SASEGT. The germline V and J ends were trimmed by 2 bases and 1 base, with 5 bases remaining between them. CDR3 DNA sequence: TGTGCCAGCAGTGAATACTCGAACACTGAAGCTTTCTTT. Encoded protein: CASSEYSNTEAFF.